These 6 T cell receptor beta chains were all obtained from the same sample, sequenced in a study of blood T cell repertoires in COVID-19. The protocol was immunoSEQ multiplex PCR, while the TCRdb copy is restricted to in-frame clones and leaves out a portion. The table records 200,000 to 300,000 clones, about 83% of them present only once. Sequencing was carried out using peripheral blood. The receptors were sampled from a woman aged 80 or over with COVID-19, enrolled during active disease.

The chain uses TRBV5-1 and TRBJ2-7, with D maybe TRBD1 (6 bases). The germline V gene has CDR1 SGHRS and CDR2 YFSETQ. V was pared by 4 bases and J by 0 bases, with 14 bases between. This CDR3 is 15 amino acids long. CDR3: CASSDQGPPSYEQYF. DNA of the CDR3: TGCGCCAGCAGCGACCAGGGGCCTCCCTCCTACGAGCAGTACTTC.

The rearrangement uses TRBV5-1 and TRBJ1-4; maybe TRBD1 (5 bases). The germline gives CDR1 SGHRS, CDR2 YFSETQ. This CDR3 is 14 amino acids long. V was cut by 4 bases and J by 8 bases, with 15 bases left in between. CDR3 DNA sequence: TGCGCCAGCAGCCCCTCGGGGGACGAAGAAAAACTGTTTTTT. It yields the protein CASSPSGDEEKLFF. Supplemented by reference TRBV5-1 and TRBJ1-4, the full variable domain reads KAGVTQTPRYLIKTRGQQVTLSCSPISGHRSVSWYQQTPGQGLQFLFEYFSETQRNKGNFPGRFSGRQFSNSRSEMNVSTLELGDSALYLCASSPSGDEEKLFFGSGTQLSVL.

J is TRBJ1-1 and V is TRBV3-1 (or the pseudogene TRBV3-2); TRBD1 is a possible D gene (6 bases). With 4 bases removed from V and 0 bases from J, the gap between germline ends came to 15 bases. The germline gives CDR1 LGHDT, CDR2 YNNKEL (reference sequence). The CDR3 length is 16 residues. The CDR3 protein is CASSPNQGTMNTEAFF. The CDR3 nucleotides read TGTGCCAGCAGCCCTAATCAGGGGACAATGAACACTGAAGCTTTCTTT.

The chain uses TRBV7-2 and TRBJ1-5, with D possibly being TRBD1 (6 bases). This CDR3 has 14 residues. V was clipped by 6 bases and J by 2 bases, with 11 bases between them. Germline V CDR1 and CDR2: SGHTA, FQGNSA. This chain's CDR3 is CASRYSGGNQPQHF. The CDR3 DNA follows: TGTGCCAGCAGGTATTCAGGGGGCAATCAGCCCCAGCATTTT.

The chain's CDR3 is CASSGGQKQGYGYTF. Written as DNA, the CDR3 is TGTGCCAGCTCGGGGGGGCAAAAACAGGGCTATGGCTACACCTTC. The rearrangement uses TRBV6-5 and TRBJ1-2; D is perhaps TRBD1 (6 bases). Germline CDR1 is MNHEY and CDR2 is SVGAGI. V lost 8 bases to trimming and J lost 4 bases, with 20 bases between them. The CDR3 sequence is 15 residues long.

To note about this clone: One end of the junction varies from germline; a read error may be responsible. The gene calls are TRBV9 and TRBJ1-2; D is undetermined. This CDR3 contains 13 residues. CDR1 is SGDLS, CDR2 YYNGEE, per germline. CDR3 DNA sequence: TGTGCCAGCAGCGTAGATACTAAGTATGGCTACACCTTC. Protein: CASSVDTKYGYTF.